This T cell receptor beta chain emerged from a study of read filtering for tumor transcriptome and immune sequencing. Whole-study context: Among patients, some 17 were male and around 14 female, aged roughly 45 to 80 (mean around 68). Revised staging placed roughly 8 patients in R-ISS I, 15 to 20 in II, more than five in III.

On this clonotype: Its antigen is not identified.

General study results and limits: Single-read clonotypes: roughly 80% of IR-seq clonotypes (around 3.5% of reads), 74.6% of RNA-seq clonotypes (roughly 49% of reads).

V dropped 12 bases and J dropped 7 bases, with 33 bases sitting between them. This CDR3 spans 17 amino acids. Germline V gives CDR1 KGHDR, CDR2 SFDVKD. The library was built from around 0.4 ug RNA with molecular barcoded adaptors for alpha/delta and beta/gamma chains. TCRdb re-called the reads through MiXCR, storing one row per CDR3 protein. The sample has roughly 25,000 distinct CDR3 sequences; roughly 20% are singletons. The V call is TRBV24-1, the J call TRBJ2-7, with a possible D match to TRBD1 (5 bases). The receptor was isolated from a donor over 35 with multiple myeloma. The sequenced sample consisted of a population of CD138-negative cells sorted from bone marrow. The DNA for the CDR3 is TGTGCCGCCAATGATTTAGTTCAGGGTACCGGAGTCGAAGAGCAGTACTTC. Residues: CAANDLVQGTGVEEQYF.